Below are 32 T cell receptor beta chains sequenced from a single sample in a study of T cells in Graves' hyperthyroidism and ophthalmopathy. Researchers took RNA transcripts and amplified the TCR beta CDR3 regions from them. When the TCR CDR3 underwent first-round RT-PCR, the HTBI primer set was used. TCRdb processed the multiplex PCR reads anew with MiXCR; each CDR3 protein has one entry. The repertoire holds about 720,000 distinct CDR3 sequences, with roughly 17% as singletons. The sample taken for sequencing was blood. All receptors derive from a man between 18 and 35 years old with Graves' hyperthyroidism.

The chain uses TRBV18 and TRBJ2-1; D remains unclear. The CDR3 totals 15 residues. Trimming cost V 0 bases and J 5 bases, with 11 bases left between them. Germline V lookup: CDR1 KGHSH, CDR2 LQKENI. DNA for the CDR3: TGTGCCAGCTCACCACCGCAAGGGCGCGACAATGAGCAGTTCTTC. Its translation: CASSPPQGRDNEQFF.

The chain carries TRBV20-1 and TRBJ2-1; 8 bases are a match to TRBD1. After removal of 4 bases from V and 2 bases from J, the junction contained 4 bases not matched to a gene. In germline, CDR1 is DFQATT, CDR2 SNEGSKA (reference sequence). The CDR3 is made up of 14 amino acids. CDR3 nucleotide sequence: TGCAGTGCTATAACAGGGGGGACCTACAATGAGCAGTTCTTC. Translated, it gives CSAITGGTYNEQFF.

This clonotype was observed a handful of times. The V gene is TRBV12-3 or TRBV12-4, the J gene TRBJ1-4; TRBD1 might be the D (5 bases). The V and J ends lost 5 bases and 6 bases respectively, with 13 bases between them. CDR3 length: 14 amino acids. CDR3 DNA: TGTGCCAGCAGTCTCTTAGACAGTGATGAAAAACTGTTTTTT. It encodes CASSLLDSDEKLFF.

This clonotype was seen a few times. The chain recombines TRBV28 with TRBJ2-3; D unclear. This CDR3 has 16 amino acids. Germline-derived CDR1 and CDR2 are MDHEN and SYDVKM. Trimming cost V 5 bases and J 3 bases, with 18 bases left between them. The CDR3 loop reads CASSPPVVRRTDTQYF. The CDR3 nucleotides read TGTGCCAGCAGTCCCCCGGTAGTTAGGCGAACAGATACGCAGTATTTT.

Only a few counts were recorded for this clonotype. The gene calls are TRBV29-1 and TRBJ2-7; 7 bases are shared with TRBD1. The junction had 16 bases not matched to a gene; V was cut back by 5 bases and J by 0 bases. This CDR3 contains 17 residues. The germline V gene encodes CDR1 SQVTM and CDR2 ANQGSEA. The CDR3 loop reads CSVFGDSGERTSYEQYF. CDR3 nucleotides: TGCAGCGTTTTTGGGGACAGCGGCGAGAGGACCTCCTACGAGCAGTACTTC.

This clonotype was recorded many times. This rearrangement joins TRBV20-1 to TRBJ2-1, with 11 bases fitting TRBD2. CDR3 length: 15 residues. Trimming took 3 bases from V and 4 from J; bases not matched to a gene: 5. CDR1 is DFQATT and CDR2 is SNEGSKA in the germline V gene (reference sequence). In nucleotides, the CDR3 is TGCAGTGCTAGGCTAGCGGGAGGTTTTTACAATGAGCAGTTCTTC. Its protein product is CSARLAGGFYNEQFF.

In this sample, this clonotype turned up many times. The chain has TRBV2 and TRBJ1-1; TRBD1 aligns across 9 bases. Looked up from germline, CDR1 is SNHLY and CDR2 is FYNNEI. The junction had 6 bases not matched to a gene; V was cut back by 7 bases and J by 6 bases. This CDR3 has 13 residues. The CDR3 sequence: CASIPTGGSEAFF. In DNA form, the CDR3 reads TGTGCCAGCATCCCTACAGGGGGCTCTGAAGCTTTCTTT.

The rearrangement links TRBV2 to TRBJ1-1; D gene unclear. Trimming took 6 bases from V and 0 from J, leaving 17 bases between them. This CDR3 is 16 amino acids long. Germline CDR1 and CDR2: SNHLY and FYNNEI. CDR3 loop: CASSPDGPVMNTEAFF. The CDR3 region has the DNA TGTGCCAGCAGCCCGGACGGACCTGTCATGAACACTGAAGCTTTCTTT.

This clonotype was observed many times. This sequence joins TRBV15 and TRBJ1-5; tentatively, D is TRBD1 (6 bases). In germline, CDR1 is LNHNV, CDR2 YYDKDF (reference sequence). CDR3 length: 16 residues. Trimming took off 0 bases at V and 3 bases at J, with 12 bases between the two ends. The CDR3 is CATSRDEGEFNQPQHF. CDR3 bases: TGTGCCACCAGCAGAGATGAGGGGGAGTTCAATCAGCCCCAGCATTTT.

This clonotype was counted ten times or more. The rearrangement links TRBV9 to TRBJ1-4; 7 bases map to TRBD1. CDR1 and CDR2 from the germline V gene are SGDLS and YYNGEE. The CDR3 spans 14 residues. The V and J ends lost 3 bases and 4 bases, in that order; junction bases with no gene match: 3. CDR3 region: CASSEGQINEKLFF. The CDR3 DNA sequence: TGTGCCAGCAGCGAGGGACAGATTAATGAAAAACTGTTTTTT.

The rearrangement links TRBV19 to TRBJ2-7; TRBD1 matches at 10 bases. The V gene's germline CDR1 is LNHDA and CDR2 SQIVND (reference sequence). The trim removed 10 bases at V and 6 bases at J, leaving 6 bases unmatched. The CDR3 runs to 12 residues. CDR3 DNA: TGTGCCACCCGGGACAGGGGTAGCGAGCAGTACTTC. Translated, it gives CATRDRGSEQYF.

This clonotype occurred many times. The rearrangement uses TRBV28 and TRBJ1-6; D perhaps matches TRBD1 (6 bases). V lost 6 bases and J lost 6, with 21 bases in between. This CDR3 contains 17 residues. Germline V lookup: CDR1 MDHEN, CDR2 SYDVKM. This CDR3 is CASRRFRGAMGNSPLHF. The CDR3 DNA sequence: TGTGCCAGCAGAAGGTTCCGGGGGGCGATGGGTAATTCACCCCTCCACTTT.

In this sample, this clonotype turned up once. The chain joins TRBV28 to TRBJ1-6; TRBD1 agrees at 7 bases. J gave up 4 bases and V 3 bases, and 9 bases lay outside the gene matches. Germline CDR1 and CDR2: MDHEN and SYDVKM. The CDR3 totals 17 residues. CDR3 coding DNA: TGTGCCAGCAGTTTCGGGTCGGCAGGGGGGTATAATTCACCCCTCCACTTT. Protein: CASSFGSAGGYNSPLHF.

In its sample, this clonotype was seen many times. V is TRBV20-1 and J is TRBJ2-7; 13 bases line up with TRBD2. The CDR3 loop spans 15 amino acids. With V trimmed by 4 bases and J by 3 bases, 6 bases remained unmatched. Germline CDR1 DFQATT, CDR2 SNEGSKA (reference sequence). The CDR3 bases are TGCAGTGCTACCGGACTAGCGGGAGCTCTCTACGAGCAGTACTTC. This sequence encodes CSATGLAGALYEQYF.

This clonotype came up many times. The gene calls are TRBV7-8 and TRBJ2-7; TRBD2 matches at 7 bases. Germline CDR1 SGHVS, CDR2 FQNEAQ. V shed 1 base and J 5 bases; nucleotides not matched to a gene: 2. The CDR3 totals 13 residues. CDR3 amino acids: CASSLGRGNEQYF. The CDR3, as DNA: TGTGCCAGCAGCTTAGGGCGGGGGAACGAGCAGTACTTC. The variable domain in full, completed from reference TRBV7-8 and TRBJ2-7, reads GAGVSQSPRYKVAKRGQDVALRCDPISGHVSLFWYQQALGQGPEFLTYFQNEAQLDKSGLPSDRFFAERPEGSVSTLKIQRTQQEDSAVYLCASSLGRGNEQYFGPGTRLTVT.

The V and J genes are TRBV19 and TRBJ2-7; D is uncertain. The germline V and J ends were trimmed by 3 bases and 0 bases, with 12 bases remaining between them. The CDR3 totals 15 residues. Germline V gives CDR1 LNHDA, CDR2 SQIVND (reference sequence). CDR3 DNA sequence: TGTGCCAGTAGTATCGGGCCGCAAAGCTCCTACGAGCAGTACTTC. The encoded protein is CASSIGPQSSYEQYF.

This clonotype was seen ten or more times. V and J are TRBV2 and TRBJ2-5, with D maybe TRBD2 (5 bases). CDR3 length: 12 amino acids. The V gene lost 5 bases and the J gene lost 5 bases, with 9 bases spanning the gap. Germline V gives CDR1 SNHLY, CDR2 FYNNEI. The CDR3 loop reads CASSRERETQYF. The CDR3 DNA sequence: TGTGCCAGCAGTCGAGAGCGGGAGACCCAGTACTTC.

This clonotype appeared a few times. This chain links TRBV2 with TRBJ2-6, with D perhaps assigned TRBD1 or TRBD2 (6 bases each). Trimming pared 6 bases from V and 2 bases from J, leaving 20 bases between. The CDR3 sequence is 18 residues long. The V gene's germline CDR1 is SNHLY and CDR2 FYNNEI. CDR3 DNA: TGTGCCAGCAGCGACCGGGTCAGGGGAGGTCCTGGGGCCAACGTCCTGACTTTC. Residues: CASSDRVRGGPGANVLTF.

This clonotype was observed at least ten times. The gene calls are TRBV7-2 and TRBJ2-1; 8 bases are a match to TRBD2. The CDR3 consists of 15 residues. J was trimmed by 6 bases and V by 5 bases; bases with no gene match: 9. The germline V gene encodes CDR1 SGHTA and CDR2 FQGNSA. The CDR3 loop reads CASSPTSGWGNEQFF. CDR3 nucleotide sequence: TGTGCCAGCAGCCCAACTAGCGGTTGGGGCAATGAGCAGTTCTTC.

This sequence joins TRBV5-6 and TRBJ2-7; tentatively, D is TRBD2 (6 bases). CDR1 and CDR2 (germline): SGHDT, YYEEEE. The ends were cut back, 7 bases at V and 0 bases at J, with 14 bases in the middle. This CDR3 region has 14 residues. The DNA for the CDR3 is TGTGCCAGCGGCGGGCGGGAATCCTCCTACGAGCAGTACTTC. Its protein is CASGGRESSYEQYF.

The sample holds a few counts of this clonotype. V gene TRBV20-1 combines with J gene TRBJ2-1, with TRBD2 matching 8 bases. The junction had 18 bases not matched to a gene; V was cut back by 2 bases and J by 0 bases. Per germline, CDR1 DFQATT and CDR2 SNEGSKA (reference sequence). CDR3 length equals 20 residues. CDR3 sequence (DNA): TGCAGTGCTAGAAGGTCGCCGGCTAGCGGGCCAGATAGCTCCTACAATGAGCAGTTCTTC. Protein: CSARRSPASGPDSSYNEQFF.

The CDR3 DNA is TGCAGTGCCGAGGATCCGATCGACACTGAAGCTTTCTTT. Its translation is CSAEDPIDTEAFF. This rearrangement joins TRBV20-1 to TRBJ1-1; D unclear. The CDR3 is 13 amino acids. The germline V gene encodes CDR1 DFQATT and CDR2 SNEGSKA (reference sequence). V lost 6 bases, J lost 3 bases, and 14 bases lay in between.

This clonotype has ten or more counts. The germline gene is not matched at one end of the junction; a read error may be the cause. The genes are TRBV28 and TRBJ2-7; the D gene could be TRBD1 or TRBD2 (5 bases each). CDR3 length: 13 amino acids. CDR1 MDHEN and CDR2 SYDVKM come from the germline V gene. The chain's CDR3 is CASSLGGSYVQYF. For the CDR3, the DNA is TGTGCCAGCAGTTTAGGGGGATCCTACGTGCAGTACTTC.

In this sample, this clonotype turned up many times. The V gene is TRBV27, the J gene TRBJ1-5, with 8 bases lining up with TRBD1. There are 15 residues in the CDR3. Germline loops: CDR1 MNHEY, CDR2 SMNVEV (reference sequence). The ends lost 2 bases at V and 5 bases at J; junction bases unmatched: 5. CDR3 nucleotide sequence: TGTGCCAGCAGTTTAAGAGGACAGGGCGATCAGCCCCAGCATTTT. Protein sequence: CASSLRGQGDQPQHF.

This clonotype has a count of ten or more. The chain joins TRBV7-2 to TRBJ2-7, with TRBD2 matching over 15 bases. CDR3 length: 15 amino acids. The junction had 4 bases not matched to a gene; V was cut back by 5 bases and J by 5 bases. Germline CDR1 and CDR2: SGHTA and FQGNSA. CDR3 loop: CASSLGTSGRNEQYF. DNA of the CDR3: TGTGCCAGCAGCCTAGGGACTAGCGGGAGGAACGAGCAGTACTTC.

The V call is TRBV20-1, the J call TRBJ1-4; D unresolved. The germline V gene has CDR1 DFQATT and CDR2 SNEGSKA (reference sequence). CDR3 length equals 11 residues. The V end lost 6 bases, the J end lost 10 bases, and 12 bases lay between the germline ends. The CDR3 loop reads CSAPQEGKLFF. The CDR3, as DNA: TGCAGTGCCCCCCAGGAGGGAAAACTGTTTTTT.

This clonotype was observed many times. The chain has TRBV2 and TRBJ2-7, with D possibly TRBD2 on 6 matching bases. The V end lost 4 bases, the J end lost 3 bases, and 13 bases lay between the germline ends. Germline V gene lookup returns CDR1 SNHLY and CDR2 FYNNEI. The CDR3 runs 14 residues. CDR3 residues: CASSAEGWDYEQYF. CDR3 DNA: TGTGCCAGCAGTGCGGAGGGGTGGGACTACGAGCAGTACTTC.

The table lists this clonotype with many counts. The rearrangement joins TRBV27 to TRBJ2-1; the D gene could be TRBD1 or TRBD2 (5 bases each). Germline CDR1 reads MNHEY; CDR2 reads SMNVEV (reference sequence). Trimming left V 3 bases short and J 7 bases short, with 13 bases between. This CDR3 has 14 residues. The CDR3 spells CASSFVGVGNEQFF. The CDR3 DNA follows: TGTGCCAGCAGTTTTGTGGGGGTCGGGAATGAGCAGTTCTTC.

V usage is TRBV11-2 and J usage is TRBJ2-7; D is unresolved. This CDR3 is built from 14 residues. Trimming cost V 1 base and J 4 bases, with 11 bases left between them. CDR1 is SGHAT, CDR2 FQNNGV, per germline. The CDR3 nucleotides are TGTGCCAGCAGCTTAGTTTGGAGTTCATACGAGCAGTACTTC. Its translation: CASSLVWSSYEQYF. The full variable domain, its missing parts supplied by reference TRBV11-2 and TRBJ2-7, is EAGVAQSPRYKIIEKRQSVAFWCNPISGHATLYWYQQILGQGPKLLIQFQNNGVVDDSQLPKDRFSAERLKGVDSTLKIQPAKLEDSAVYLCASSLVWSSYEQYFGPGTRLTVT.

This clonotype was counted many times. The CDR3 loop is CASSAGLAGGYNEQFF. The CDR3 nucleotides read TGTGCCAGCAGCGCTGGACTAGCGGGAGGATACAATGAGCAGTTCTTC. The J gene is TRBJ2-1, the V gene TRBV27, with 14 bases aligning to TRBD2. Germline-derived CDR1 and CDR2 are MNHEY and SMNVEV (reference sequence). With 6 bases clipped from V and 4 bases from J, the junction kept 5 bases outside the gene matches. CDR3 size: 16 residues.

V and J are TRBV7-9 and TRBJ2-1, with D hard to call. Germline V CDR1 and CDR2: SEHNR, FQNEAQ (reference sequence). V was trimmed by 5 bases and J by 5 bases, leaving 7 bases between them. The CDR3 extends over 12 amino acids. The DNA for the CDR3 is TGTGCCAGCAGCCACGATGACAATGAGCAGTTCTTC. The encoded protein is CASSHDDNEQFF.

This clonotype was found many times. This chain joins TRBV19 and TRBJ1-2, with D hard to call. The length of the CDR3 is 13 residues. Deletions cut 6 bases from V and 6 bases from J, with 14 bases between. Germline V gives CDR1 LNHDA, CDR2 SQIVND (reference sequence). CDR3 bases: TGTGCCAGTAGCCCCAGAGGCAGCCATGGCTACACCTTC. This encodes CASSPRGSHGYTF.